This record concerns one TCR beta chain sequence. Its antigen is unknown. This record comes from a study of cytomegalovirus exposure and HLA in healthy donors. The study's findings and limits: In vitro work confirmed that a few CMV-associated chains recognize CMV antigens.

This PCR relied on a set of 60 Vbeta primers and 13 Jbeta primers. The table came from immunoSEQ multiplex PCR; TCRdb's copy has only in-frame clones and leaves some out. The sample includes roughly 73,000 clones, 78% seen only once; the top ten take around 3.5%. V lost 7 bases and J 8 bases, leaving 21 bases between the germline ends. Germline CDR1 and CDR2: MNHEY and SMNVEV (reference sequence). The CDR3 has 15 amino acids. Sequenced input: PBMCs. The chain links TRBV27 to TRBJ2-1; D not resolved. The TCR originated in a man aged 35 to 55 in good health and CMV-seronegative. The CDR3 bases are TGTGCCAGCACTCCAACTTTAAACTCCGAGCATGAGCAGTTCTTC. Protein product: CASTPTLNSEHEQFF.